The 9 T cell receptor beta chains in this list originate from one sample, sequenced in a study of response to subunit inactivated influenza vaccine. TCRdb analysed the RT-PCR reads with MiXCR anew, one entry per CDR3 protein. The repertoire holds 450,000 to 700,000 distinct CDR3 sequences, with about 15% as singletons. Sequencing was performed on PBMCs from blood, taken 11 to 12 days after vaccination. The receptors were sampled from a man aged 45-65 years who received an inactivated influenza vaccine.

The sample holds a few counts of this clonotype. This sequence joins TRBV12-3 or TRBV12-4 and TRBJ2-7; D ambiguous. With 3 bases removed from V and 4 bases from J, the gap between germline ends came to 16 bases. This CDR3 spans 15 amino acids. The CDR3 DNA follows: TGTGCCAGCAGTTTTCGCCAGACCTTCGAGTACGAGCAGTACTTC. This sequence encodes CASSFRQTFEYEQYF.

V and J are TRBV5-1 and TRBJ2-5, with TRBD2 matching 9 bases. Germline-derived CDR1 and CDR2 are SGHRS and YFSETQ. This CDR3 spans 16 amino acids. J was trimmed by 0 bases and V by 5 bases; bases with no gene match: 8. DNA for the CDR3: TGCGCCAGCAGGGACCTTAGCGGGGGCCACCAAGAGACCCAGTACTTC. It encodes CASRDLSGGHQETQYF. Combining the CDR3 with reference TRBV5-1 and TRBJ2-5 gives the whole variable domain KAGVTQTPRYLIKTRGQQVTLSCSPISGHRSVSWYQQTPGQGLQFLFEYFSETQRNKGNFPGRFSGRQFSNSRSEMNVSTLELGDSALYLCASRDLSGGHQETQYFGPGTRLLVL.

This clonotype was counted between two and nine times. The rearrangement links TRBV25-1 to TRBJ1-5, with D possibly TRBD1 on 5 matching bases. The CDR3 runs 13 residues. From germline, CDR1 is MGHDK and CDR2 SYGVNS. V lost 1 base to trimming and J lost 6 bases, with 7 bases between them. The CDR3 is CASSEWGIQPQHF. The CDR3, as DNA: TGTGCCAGCAGTGAATGGGGGATTCAGCCCCAGCATTTT.

The sample holds a few counts of this clonotype. The chain combines TRBV5-5 with TRBJ1-1; D gene unclear. Trimming left V 3 bases short and J 3 bases short, with 6 bases between. CDR1 is SGHKS, CDR2 YYEKEE, per germline (reference sequence). The CDR3 is made up of 12 amino acids. CDR3: CASSYHDTEAFF. The CDR3 DNA is TGTGCCAGCAGCTACCACGACACTGAAGCTTTCTTT. Full variable domain (outside the CDR3, taken from reference TRBV5-5 and TRBJ1-1): DAGVTQSPTHLIKTRGQQVTLRCSPISGHKSVSWYQQVLGQGPQFIFQYYEKEERGRGNFPDRFSARQFPNYSSELNVNALLLGDSALYLCASSYHDTEAFFGQGTRLTVV.

The chain joins TRBV2 to TRBJ2-3; TRBD2 matches at 16 bases. This CDR3 spans 16 amino acids. V shed 6 bases, J shed 3 bases, and the junction held 3 bases outside the gene matches. CDR1 is SNHLY and CDR2 is FYNNEI in the germline V gene. The CDR3 loop is CASRTGLAGGTDTQYF. For the CDR3, the DNA is TGTGCCAGCAGAACGGGACTAGCGGGGGGGACAGATACGCAGTATTTT.

A few counts support this clonotype. The chain carries TRBV2 and TRBJ2-3; possible D gene TRBD1, 5 bases. The CDR3 loop spans 14 amino acids. V lost 5 bases, J lost 8 bases, and 17 bases lay in between. Germline CDR1 is SNHLY and CDR2 is FYNNEI. CDR3 region: CASSQQKQVITQYF. The CDR3 DNA reads TGTGCCAGCAGTCAACAGAAACAGGTTATTACGCAGTATTTT.

The genes are TRBV20-1 and TRBJ2-7, with TRBD2 identical over 14 bases. The CDR3 sequence is 15 residues long. V lost 2 bases, J lost 6 bases, and 6 bases stayed unmatched. In germline, CDR1 is DFQATT, CDR2 SNEGSKA (reference sequence). The CDR3 spells CSARTGTSGSGEQYF. The CDR3 bases are TGCAGTGCTAGAACCGGGACTAGCGGGAGCGGCGAGCAGTACTTC.

The J gene is TRBJ1-1, the V gene TRBV23-1; no clear D gene. TRBV23-1 carries the ORF label, with uncertain function. This CDR3 has 13 residues. Trimming pared 0 bases from V and 5 bases from J, leaving 7 bases between. Here the CDR3 reads CASSQSTRTEAFF. Here the CDR3 DNA reads TGCGCCAGCAGTCAATCGACTCGTACTGAAGCTTTCTTT.

This clonotype was recorded a few times. The V and J genes are TRBV7-8 and TRBJ2-5, with 9 positions matching TRBD1. Germline loops: CDR1 SGHVS, CDR2 FQNEAQ. V dropped 5 bases and J dropped 4; count of bases not matched to a gene: 14. CDR3 length: 17 residues. In DNA form, the CDR3 reads TGTGCCAGCAGCCCCCACACAGGGGGCGGTCCACGAGAGACCCAGTACTTC. This sequence encodes CASSPHTGGGPRETQYF.